Here is one T cell receptor beta chain with its context. V lost 0 bases to trimming and J lost 2 bases, with 5 bases between them. This CDR3 contains 13 residues. Germline lookup yields CDR1 SGHKS and CDR2 YYEKEE (reference sequence). The data were obtained in a study of blood T cell repertoires in COVID-19. For the study at large: PBMCs, B-cell-depleted T cells, or T cells were the source of the cDNA or gDNA that made up the material.

Enrollment of patients from Seattle took place during active infection, with longitudinal follow-up. The repertoire was sequenced with immunoSEQ multiplex PCR; TCRdb's copy has only in-frame clones and lacks some. The sample lists 250,000 to 350,000 clones, approximately 93% occurring once. This chain connects TRBV5-5 to TRBJ1-1; no definite D call. The receptor's source is a woman aged 25 to 45 with COVID-19, enrolled during active disease. The specimen sequenced was peripheral blood. The CDR3 spells CASSLEPNTEAFF. The DNA for the CDR3 is TGTGCCAGCAGCTTGGAGCCCAACACTGAAGCTTTCTTT.